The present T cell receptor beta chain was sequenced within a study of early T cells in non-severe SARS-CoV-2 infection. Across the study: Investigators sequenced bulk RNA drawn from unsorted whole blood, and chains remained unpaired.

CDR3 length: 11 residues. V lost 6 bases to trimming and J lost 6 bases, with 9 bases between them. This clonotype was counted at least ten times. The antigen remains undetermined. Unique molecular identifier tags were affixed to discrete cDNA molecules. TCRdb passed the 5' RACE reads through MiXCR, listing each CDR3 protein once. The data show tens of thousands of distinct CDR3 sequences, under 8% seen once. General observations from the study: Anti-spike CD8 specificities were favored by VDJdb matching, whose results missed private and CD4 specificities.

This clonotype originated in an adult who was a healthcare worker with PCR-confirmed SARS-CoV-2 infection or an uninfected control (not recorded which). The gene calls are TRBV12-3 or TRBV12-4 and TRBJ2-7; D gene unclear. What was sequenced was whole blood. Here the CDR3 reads CASSKTSEQYF. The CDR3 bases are TGTGCCAGCAGCAAAACCAGCGAGCAGTACTTC.